These 16 T cell receptor beta chains came from one sample sequenced in a study of T cell responses to AZD1222 COVID-19 vaccine. Sequencing was performed with immunoSEQ multiplex PCR; in TCRdb, only in-frame clones are kept and a portion is missing. This sample has some 130,000 clones, with about four fifths found just once. Specimen: peripheral blood, collected on day 0 of AZD1222 vaccination. The receptor source for this set is an adult in good health.

CDR3 nucleotides: TGTGCCAGCAGTTCCCTCGTCGGGGAGGGGGCGCGGGAGACCCAGTACTTC. It codes for CASSSLVGEGARETQYF. The chain links TRBV6-2 or TRBV6-3 to TRBJ2-5; D may match TRBD1 or TRBD2 (7 bases each). Germline V gene sequence: CDR1 MNHEY, CDR2 SVGEGT. The CDR3 length is 17 residues. V lost 4 bases to trimming and J lost 5 bases, with 23 bases between them.

The rearrangement joins TRBV24-1 to TRBJ2-5; 7 bases match TRBD1. V lost 5 bases, J lost 4 bases, and 6 bases stayed unmatched. The CDR3 sequence is 14 residues long. Germline-derived CDR1 and CDR2 are KGHDR and SFDVKD. CDR3 sequence (DNA): TGTGCCACCAGTGGACGACAGGGCACAGAGACCCAGTACTTC. This translates into CATSGRQGTETQYF.

This chain uses TRBV10-1 with TRBJ1-4, with no clear D. Looked up from germline, CDR1 is WNHNN and CDR2 is SYGVQD (reference sequence). The ends were cut back, 4 bases at V and 5 bases at J, with 11 bases in the middle. The CDR3 spans 14 residues. The CDR3: CASSVPEVNEKLFF. CDR3 nucleotides: TGCGCCAGCAGTGTGCCGGAGGTAAATGAAAAACTGTTTTTT.

The rearrangement links TRBV7-9 to TRBJ2-7; D ambiguous. The germline V gene encodes CDR1 SEHNR and CDR2 FQNEAQ (reference sequence). The CDR3 covers 12 residues. Trimming removed 4 bases from V and 1 base from J, with 5 bases in between. In DNA, the CDR3 is TGTGCCAGCAGCTCCGAATCCTACGAGCAGTACTTC. This encodes CASSSESYEQYF.

The V and J genes are TRBV15 and TRBJ1-5; D is unresolved. From germline, CDR1 is LNHNV and CDR2 YYDKDF (reference sequence). V was cut by 4 bases and J by 5 bases, with 12 bases left in between. CDR3 length equals 14 residues. This chain's CDR3 is CATSTDGADQPQHF. The CDR3 DNA sequence: TGTGCCACCAGCACGGACGGAGCGGATCAGCCCCAGCATTTT. Drawing the rest from reference TRBV15 and TRBJ1-5, the complete variable domain is DAMVIQNPRYQVTQFGKPVTLSCSQTLNHNVMYWYQQKSSQAPKLLFHYYDKDFNNEADTPDNFQSRRPNTSFCFLDIRSPGLGDTAMYLCATSTDGADQPQHFGDGTRLSIL.

The CDR3 region is CASSLAETSGGRDTQYF. The CDR3 coding sequence is TGTGCCAGCAGCTTAGCCGAGACTAGCGGGGGTAGAGATACGCAGTATTTT. The chain is built from TRBV7-9 and TRBJ2-3; the match to TRBD2 covers 12 bases. There are 17 residues in the CDR3. The V gene's germline CDR1 is SEHNR and CDR2 FQNEAQ (reference sequence). V was pared by 0 bases and J by 5 bases, with 6 bases of the junction left unmatched.

V and J are TRBV29-1 and TRBJ1-1; D may be TRBD1 (6 bases). Germline loops: CDR1 SQVTM, CDR2 ANQGSEA. Trimming stripped 4 bases from V and 4 bases from J, with 10 bases between. The CDR3 runs to 12 residues. CDR3 protein: CSVVAGATEAFF. The CDR3 nucleotides are TGCAGCGTTGTAGCAGGGGCCACTGAAGCTTTCTTT.

This chain links TRBV27 with TRBJ1-5; 8 nucleotides line up with TRBD1. The CDR3 consists of 13 residues. Germline V gene sequence: CDR1 MNHEY, CDR2 SMNVEV (reference sequence). The V gene end was trimmed by 6 bases and the J gene end by 6 bases; junction bases not matched to a gene: 4. CDR3 DNA: TGTGCCAGCAGCGGACAGGGCACTCAGCCCCAGCATTTT. Encoded protein: CASSGQGTQPQHF.

The chain links TRBV30 to TRBJ1-3; no clear D gene. Germline loops: CDR1 GTSNPN, CDR2 SVGIG (reference sequence). This CDR3 has 16 amino acids. V shed 0 bases and J shed 1 base, with 13 bases lying between them. This chain's CDR3 is CAWSVPGSRSGNTIYF. CDR3 bases: TGTGCCTGGAGTGTACCAGGCAGCCGTTCTGGAAACACCATATATTTT.

This clone appeared once. This chain connects TRBV3-1 (or the pseudogene TRBV3-2) to TRBJ1-2, with 7 bases aligning to TRBD1. V trimming: 4 bases; J trimming: 3 bases; junction bases outside the gene matches: 5. This CDR3 is 14 amino acids long. Germline assignment: CDR1 LGHDT and CDR2 YNNKEL (reference sequence). This CDR3 reads CASSRQGSDYGYTF. CDR3 DNA sequence: TGTGCCAGCAGCCGACAGGGAAGTGACTATGGCTACACCTTC.

This sequence joins TRBV5-4 and TRBJ1-2; D perhaps matches TRBD1 (5 bases). Germline CDR1 SGHNT, CDR2 YYREEE (reference sequence). Trimming stripped 6 bases from V and 8 bases from J, with 17 bases between. This CDR3 contains 13 residues. The DNA for the CDR3 is TGTGCCAGCACCACTATAGGGGTTTTCGGCTACACCTTC. As protein: CASTTIGVFGYTF.

V and J are TRBV28 and TRBJ2-7; D unclear. CDR1 is MDHEN and CDR2 is SYDVKM in the germline V gene. This CDR3 comprises 12 residues. The V end was cut by 4 bases, the J end by 2 bases, with 6 bases between. CDR3 bases: TGTGCCAGCAGTTCGCATCCCTACGAGCAGTACTTC. It yields the protein CASSSHPYEQYF. Variable domain in full (rest from reference TRBV28 and TRBJ2-7): DVKVTQSSRYLVKRTGEKVFLECVQDMDHENMFWYRQDPGLGLRLIYFSYDVKMKEKGDIPEGYSVSREKKERFSLILESASTNQTSMYLCASSSHPYEQYFGPGTRLTVT.

The V gene is TRBV11-3, the J gene TRBJ2-7; D unclear. Trimming stripped 5 bases from V and 0 bases from J, with 11 bases between. CDR3 length equals 14 residues. The V gene's germline CDR1 is SGHNT and CDR2 YENEEA. This chain's CDR3 is CASSPSRSSYEQYF. DNA for the CDR3: TGTGCCAGCAGCCCTTCCCGGAGCTCCTACGAGCAGTACTTC.

The chain couples TRBV5-1 to TRBJ2-1, with 11 bases that match TRBD2. Germline V gives CDR1 SGHRS, CDR2 YFSETQ. The CDR3 sequence is 16 residues long. J lost 2 bases, V lost 0 bases, and 1 base had no gene match. CDR3 DNA sequence: TGCGCCAGCAGCTTGGGACTAGCGGGACCCTACAATGAGCAGTTCTTC. Translation gives CASSLGLAGPYNEQFF.

The chain is built from TRBV7-9 and TRBJ1-3; D uncertain. The CDR3 extends over 12 amino acids. The V gene lost 5 bases and the J gene lost 3 bases, with 5 bases spanning the gap. Looked up from germline, CDR1 is SEHNR and CDR2 is FQNEAQ (reference sequence). CDR3 bases: TGTGCCAGCAGCCCGGGTGGAAACACCATATATTTT. Its translation is CASSPGGNTIYF.

The chain employs TRBV30 and TRBJ2-2; D possibly corresponds to TRBD2 (7 bases). The CDR3 has 13 residues. Trimming removed 8 bases at V and 6 bases at J, with 16 bases between. Germline CDR1 and CDR2: GTSNPN and SVGIG (reference sequence). The CDR3 protein is CAGVGGPAGELFF. The CDR3 DNA reads as TGTGCCGGTGTGGGGGGGCCAGCCGGGGAGCTGTTTTTT.